This TCR beta chain was captured in a study of T cell repertoires in cytomegalovirus infection. Study as a whole: Public signatures in TCR beta pointed to CMV infection and matching HLA type. Study-level findings and limits: Cumulative public TCR beta family frequency identified carriers of CMV plus the relevant HLA. Dominating the ex vivo response were TCR beta clonotypes that were CMV-specific and HLA-C-restricted.

This CDR3 spans 12 amino acids. After removal of 9 bases from V and 6 bases from J, the junction contained 4 bases not matched to a gene. In germline, CDR1 is LNHDA, CDR2 SQIVND (reference sequence). With respect to this clonotype: Antigen unknown.

TCRdb reanalysed the reads using MiXCR and keeps one entry per CDR3 protein. The table records 490,000 or so distinct CDR3 sequences, around 11% of them present only once. The rearrangement links TRBV19 to TRBJ1-5; 8 bases line up with TRBD1. Sequencing input: PBMCs. The sequence was collected from a human donor in good health (CMV status not recorded). Some clones in this sample may be carry-over from other donors' samples. The CDR3 region has the DNA TGTGCCAGCAGGGGGCAGAGTCAGCCCCAGCATTTT. Residues: CASRGQSQPQHF.